These 8 T cell receptor beta chains share one sample of origin, sequenced in a study of human T cells and chemical hapten exposure. Documented time point: patch test 1, 2 weeks after DPC sensitization. Treatment in this sample: therapeutic diphenylcyclopropenone sensitization with weekly scalp DPC. TCRdb independently ran MiXCR on the RACE reads; one entry per CDR3 protein. Of around 71,000 distinct CDR3 sequences in the sample, 9.8% were seen once. The sample consisted of whole blood, taken in connection with sensitization to the hapten diphenylcyclopropenone (DPC). The receptor set was obtained from a middle-aged woman with alopecia areata. Some clones in this sample may be carry-over from other donors' samples.

V usage is TRBV30 and J usage is TRBJ2-3; 7 bases are a match to TRBD1. CDR1 is GTSNPN, CDR2 SVGIG, per germline (reference sequence). There are 14 residues in the CDR3. Losses at the gene ends were 0 bases for V and 2 bases for J; bases not matched to a gene: 2. CDR3 amino acids: CAWSVGQSTDTQYF. The CDR3 region has the DNA TGTGCCTGGAGTGTGGGACAGTCCACAGATACGCAGTATTTT.

V gene TRBV5-1 combines with J gene TRBJ2-7; 7 bases are shared with TRBD2. V lost 0 bases to trimming and J lost 5 bases; unmatched junction nucleotides: 5. This CDR3 has 14 amino acids. CDR1 and CDR2 from the germline V gene are SGHRS and YFSETQ. The CDR3 sequence: CASSLEPGTNEQYF. The CDR3 DNA follows: TGCGCCAGCAGCTTGGAACCGGGGACTAACGAGCAGTACTTC. Full variable domain (outside the CDR3, taken from reference TRBV5-1 and TRBJ2-7): KAGVTQTPRYLIKTRGQQVTLSCSPISGHRSVSWYQQTPGQGLQFLFEYFSETQRNKGNFPGRFSGRQFSNSRSEMNVSTLELGDSALYLCASSLEPGTNEQYFGPGTRLTVT.

V usage is TRBV14 and J usage is TRBJ1-1; a possible D gene is TRBD1 (5 bases). Germline CDR1 is SGHDN and CDR2 is FVKESK. This CDR3 spans 16 amino acids. With 0 bases removed from V and 5 bases from J, the gap between germline ends came to 16 bases. DNA for the CDR3: TGTGCCAGCAGCCAAGATTTCGTGATCGGGGGGACTGAAGCTTTCTTT. Amino acids: CASSQDFVIGGTEAFF.

With respect to this clonotype: This may be a read error: a much more frequent sequence differs by one nucleotide. The rearrangement uses TRBV21-1 and TRBJ1-2; whether TRBD1, the table's D call, matches the DNA was not checked. TRBV21-1 is a recognized pseudogene. This CDR3 contains 12 residues. The CDR3 DNA is TGTGCCAGCAGCACAAAGGGGGGTCGGCACGCCTTC. Protein sequence: CASSTKGGRHAF.

This clonotype has just a few counts. The chain employs TRBV7-2 and TRBJ2-1, with 12 bases aligning to TRBD2. The CDR3 has 17 amino acids. The V gene's germline CDR1 is SGHTA and CDR2 FQGNSA. V shed 3 bases and J 7 bases; nucleotides not matched to a gene: 10. The CDR3 region is CASSFQLLAGGGNEQFF. The CDR3 coding sequence is TGTGCCAGCAGCTTCCAATTACTAGCGGGGGGAGGTAATGAGCAGTTCTTC.

This clonotype was observed a few times. The V and J genes are TRBV7-9 and TRBJ1-1, with D possibly being TRBD1 (6 bases). The CDR3 has 17 residues. Germline V gene lookup returns CDR1 SEHNR and CDR2 FQNEAQ (reference sequence). V was cut by 3 bases and J by 0 bases, with 17 bases left in between. In DNA form, the CDR3 reads TGTGCCAGCAGCTTGAGTGGGGGGGCACTCATGAACACTGAAGCTTTCTTT. Translated: CASSLSGGALMNTEAFF.

This clonotype has a handful of counts. The chain carries TRBV18 and TRBJ2-7, with 10 positions matching TRBD1. The CDR3 consists of 14 residues. Germline CDR1 is KGHSH and CDR2 is LQKENI. V was pared by 4 bases and J by 1 base, with 1 base of the junction left unmatched. The DNA for the CDR3 is TGTGCCAGCTCACGACAGGGGGCTTCCTACGAGCAGTACTTC. Protein product: CASSRQGASYEQYF.

This clonotype occurred many times. The chain links TRBV6-2 or TRBV6-3 to TRBJ1-5; 8 positions agree with TRBD1. CDR1 and CDR2 (germline): MNHEY, SVGEGT. This CDR3 spans 16 amino acids. J was trimmed by 6 bases and V by 5 bases; bases with no gene match: 12. The CDR3 here is CASSPQGAWVSQPQHF. In DNA, the CDR3 is TGTGCCAGCAGTCCCCAGGGGGCTTGGGTTAGTCAGCCCCAGCATTTT.